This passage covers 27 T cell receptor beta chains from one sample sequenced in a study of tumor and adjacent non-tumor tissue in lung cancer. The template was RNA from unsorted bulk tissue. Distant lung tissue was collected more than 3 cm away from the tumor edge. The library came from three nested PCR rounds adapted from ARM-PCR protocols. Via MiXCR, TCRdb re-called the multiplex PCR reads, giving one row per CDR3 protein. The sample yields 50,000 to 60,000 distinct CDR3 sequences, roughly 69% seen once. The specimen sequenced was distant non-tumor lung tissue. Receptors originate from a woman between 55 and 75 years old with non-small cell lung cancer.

CDR3 region: CASSFLPVTGKNGQYF. CDR3 DNA sequence: TGCGCCAGCAGCTTTCTTCCCGTGACAGGGAAAAACGGGCAGTACTTC. This chain joins TRBV4-3 and TRBJ2-7; 7 bases line up with TRBD1. The germline CDR1 and CDR2 sequences are LGHNA and YSLEER. V lost 5 bases to trimming and J lost 9 bases; unmatched junction nucleotides: 19. CDR3 length: 16 residues.

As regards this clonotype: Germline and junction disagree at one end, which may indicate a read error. This CDR3 is CTSGHPLGRAVTEAFF. CDR3 DNA: TGCACCAGTGGCCACCCGTTGGGAAGGGCCGTAACTGAAGCTTTCTTT. The gene calls are TRBV4-1 and TRBJ1-1; D unclear. The CDR3 length is 16 residues. Germline CDR1 reads MGHRA; CDR2 reads YSYEKL.

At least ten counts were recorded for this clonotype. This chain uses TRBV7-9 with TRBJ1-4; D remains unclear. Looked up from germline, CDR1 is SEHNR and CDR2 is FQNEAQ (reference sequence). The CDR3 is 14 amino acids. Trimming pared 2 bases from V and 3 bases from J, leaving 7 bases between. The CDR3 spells CASSLRQANEKLFF. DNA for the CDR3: TGTGCCAGCAGCTTACGGCAGGCTAATGAAAAACTGTTTTTT.

This CDR3 reads CASSSTGTGARDTQYF. For the CDR3, the DNA is TGTGCCAGCAGTTCAACAGGGACAGGGGCGAGGGATACGCAGTATTTT. V gene TRBV12-3 or TRBV12-4 combines with J gene TRBJ2-3; 10 nucleotides line up with TRBD1. The J segment lost 6 bases and the V segment lost 4 bases, leaving 10 bases of the junction unmatched. The CDR3 covers 16 residues.

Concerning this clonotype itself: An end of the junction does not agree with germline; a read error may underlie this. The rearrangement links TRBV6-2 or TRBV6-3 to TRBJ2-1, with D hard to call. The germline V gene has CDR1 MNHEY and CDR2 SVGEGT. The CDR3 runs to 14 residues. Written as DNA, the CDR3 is TGTGCCAACAGCCGCCAAAGCTCCTACAATGAGCAGCTCTTC. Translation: CANSRQSSYNEQLF.

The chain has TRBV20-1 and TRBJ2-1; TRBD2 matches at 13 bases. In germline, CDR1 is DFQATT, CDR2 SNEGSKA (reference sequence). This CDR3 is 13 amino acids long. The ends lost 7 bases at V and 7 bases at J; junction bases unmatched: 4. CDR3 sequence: CSVGTSGKNEQFF. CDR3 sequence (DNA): TGCAGTGTGGGGACTAGCGGGAAGAATGAGCAGTTCTTC.

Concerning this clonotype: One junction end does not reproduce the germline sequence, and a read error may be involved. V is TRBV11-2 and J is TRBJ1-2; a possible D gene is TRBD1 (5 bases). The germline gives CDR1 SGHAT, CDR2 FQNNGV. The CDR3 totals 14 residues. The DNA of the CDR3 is TGTGTCAGCAGCCCCAGCGGGACGGAAAGGGGCTACACCTTC. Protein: CVSSPSGTERGYTF.

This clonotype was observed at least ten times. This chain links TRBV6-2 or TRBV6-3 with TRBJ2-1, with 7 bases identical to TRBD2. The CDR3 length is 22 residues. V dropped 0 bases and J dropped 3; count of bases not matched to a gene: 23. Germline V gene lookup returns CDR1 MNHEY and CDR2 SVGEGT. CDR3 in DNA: TGTGCCAGCAGTTACTCGACCTCCGGCCTAGCGGCAGTTTCCCGCGGCTACAATGAGCAGTTCTTC. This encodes CASSYSTSGLAAVSRGYNEQFF.

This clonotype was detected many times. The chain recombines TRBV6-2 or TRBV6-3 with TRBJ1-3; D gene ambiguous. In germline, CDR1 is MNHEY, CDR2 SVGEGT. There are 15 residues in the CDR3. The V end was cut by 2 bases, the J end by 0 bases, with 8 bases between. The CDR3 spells CASSYTAISGNTIYF. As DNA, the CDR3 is TGTGCCAGCAGTTACACGGCAATCTCTGGAAACACCATATATTTT.

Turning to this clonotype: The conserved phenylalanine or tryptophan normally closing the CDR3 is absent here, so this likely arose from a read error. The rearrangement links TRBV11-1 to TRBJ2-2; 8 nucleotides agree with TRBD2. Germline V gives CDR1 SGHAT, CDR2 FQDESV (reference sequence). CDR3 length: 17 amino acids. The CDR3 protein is CDSSPRLARESTGELFL. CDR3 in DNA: TGTGACAGCAGCCCGCGACTAGCGAGAGAATCCACCGGGGAGCTGTTTTTA.

CDR3 bases: TGTGCCAGTAGGGTTACAGGCCCTTATAACTATGGCTACACCTTC. Encoded protein: CASRVTGPYNYGYTF. J is TRBJ1-2 and V is TRBV11-2; TRBD1 is a possible D gene (5 bases). CDR3 size: 15 residues. Germline V lookup: CDR1 SGHAT, CDR2 FQNNGV. V was pared by 9 bases and J by 1 base, with 18 bases between.

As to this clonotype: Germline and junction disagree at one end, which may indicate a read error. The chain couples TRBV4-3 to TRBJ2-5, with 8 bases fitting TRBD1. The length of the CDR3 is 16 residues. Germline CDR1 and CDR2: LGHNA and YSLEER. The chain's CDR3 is CSSSQYFQGAAETQYF. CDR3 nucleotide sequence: TGCTCCAGCAGCCAATACTTCCAGGGGGCCGCAGAGACCCAGTACTTC.

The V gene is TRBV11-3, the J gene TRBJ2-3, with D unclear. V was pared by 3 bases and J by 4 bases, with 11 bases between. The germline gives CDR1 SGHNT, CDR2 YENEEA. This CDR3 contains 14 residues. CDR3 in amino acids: CASSFLSLSDTQYF. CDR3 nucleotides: TGTGCCAGCAGCTTCTTGAGTCTCTCAGATACGCAGTATTTT.

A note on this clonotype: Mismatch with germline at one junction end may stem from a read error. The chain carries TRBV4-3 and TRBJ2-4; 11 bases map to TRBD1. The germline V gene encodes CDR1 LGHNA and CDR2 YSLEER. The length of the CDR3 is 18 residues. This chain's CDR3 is CPSSRAWRTGGSVGIQYF. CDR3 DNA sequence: TGCCCCAGCAGCCGAGCCTGGAGGACAGGGGGCTCTGTGGGCATTCAGTACTTC.

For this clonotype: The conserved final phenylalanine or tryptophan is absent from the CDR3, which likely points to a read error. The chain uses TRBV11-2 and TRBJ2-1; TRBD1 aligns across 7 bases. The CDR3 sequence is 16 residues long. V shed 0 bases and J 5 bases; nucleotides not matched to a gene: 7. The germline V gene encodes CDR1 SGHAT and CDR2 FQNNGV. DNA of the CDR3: TGTGCCAGCAGCTTAGATCGGGGACAGACGAACAATGAGCAGTTCATA. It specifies CASSLDRGQTNNEQFI.

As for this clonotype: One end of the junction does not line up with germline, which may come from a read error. The CDR3: CASSGNKGQGGTRELCF. DNA for the CDR3: TGTGCCAGCAGCGGAAACAAAGGACAGGGGGGCACCAGAGAGCTGTGTTTT. The V gene is TRBV6-2 or TRBV6-3, the J gene TRBJ2-2; TRBD1 agrees at 10 bases. The length of the CDR3 is 17 residues. The germline V gene has CDR1 MNHEY and CDR2 SVGEGT.

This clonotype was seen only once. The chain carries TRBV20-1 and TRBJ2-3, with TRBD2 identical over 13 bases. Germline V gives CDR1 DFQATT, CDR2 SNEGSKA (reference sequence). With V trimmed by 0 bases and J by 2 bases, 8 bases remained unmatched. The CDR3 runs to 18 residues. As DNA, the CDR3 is TGCAGTGCTAGAGATCCGAGCGGGACTAGCGGGATCACAGATACGCAGTATTTT. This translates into CSARDPSGTSGITDTQYF.

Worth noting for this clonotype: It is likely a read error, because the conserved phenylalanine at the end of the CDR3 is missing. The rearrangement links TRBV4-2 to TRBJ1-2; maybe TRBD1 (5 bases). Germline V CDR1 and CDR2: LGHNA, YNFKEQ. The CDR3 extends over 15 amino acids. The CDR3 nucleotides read TGTGGCAACAGCCAGGACGGGACCTCTAACTATGGCTACACCTCC. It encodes CGNSQDGTSNYGYTS.

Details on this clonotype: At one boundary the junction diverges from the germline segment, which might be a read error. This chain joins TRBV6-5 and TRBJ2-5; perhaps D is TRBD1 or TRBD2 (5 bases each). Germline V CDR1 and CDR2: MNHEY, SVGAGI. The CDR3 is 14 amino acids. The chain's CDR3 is CASIAQGEEETQYF. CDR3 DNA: TGTGCCAGCATTGCCCAGGGAGAAGAAGAGACCCAGTACTTT.

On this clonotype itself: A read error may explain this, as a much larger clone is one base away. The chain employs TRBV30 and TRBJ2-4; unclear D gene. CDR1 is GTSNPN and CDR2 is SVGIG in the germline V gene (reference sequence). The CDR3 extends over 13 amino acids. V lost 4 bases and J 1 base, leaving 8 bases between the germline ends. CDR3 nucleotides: TGTGCCTGGAATGCTGGTGCCAAAAACATTCAGTACTTC. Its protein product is CAWNAGAKNIQYF.

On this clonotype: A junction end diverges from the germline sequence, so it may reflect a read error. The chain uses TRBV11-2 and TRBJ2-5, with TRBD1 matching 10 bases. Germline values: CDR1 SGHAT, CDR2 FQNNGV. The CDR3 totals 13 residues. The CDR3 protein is CATSRLGTGDQYF. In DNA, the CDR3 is TGTGCCACCAGCCGCCTCGGGACAGGGGACCAGTACTTC.

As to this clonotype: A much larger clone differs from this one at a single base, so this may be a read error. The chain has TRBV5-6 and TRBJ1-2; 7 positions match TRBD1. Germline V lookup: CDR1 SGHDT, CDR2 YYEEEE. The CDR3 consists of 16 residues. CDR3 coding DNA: TGTACCAGCAGCCCTGTCGGGGGCAGGGGGGACTATGGCTACACCTTC. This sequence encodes CTSSPVGGRGDYGYTF.

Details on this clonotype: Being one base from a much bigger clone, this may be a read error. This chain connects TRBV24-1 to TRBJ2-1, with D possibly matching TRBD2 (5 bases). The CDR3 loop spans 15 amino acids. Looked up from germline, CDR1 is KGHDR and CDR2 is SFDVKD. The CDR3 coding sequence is TGTGCCGCCAGTGATTTGGCGGGCCCCTACAATGAGCAGTTCTTC. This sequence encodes CAASDLAGPYNEQFF.

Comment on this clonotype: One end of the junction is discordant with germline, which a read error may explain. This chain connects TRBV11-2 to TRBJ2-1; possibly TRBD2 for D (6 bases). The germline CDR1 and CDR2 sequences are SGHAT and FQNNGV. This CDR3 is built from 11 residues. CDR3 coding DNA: TGTGCCAGCAGCCTTGAACGGGAGCGGTTCTTC. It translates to CASSLERERFF.

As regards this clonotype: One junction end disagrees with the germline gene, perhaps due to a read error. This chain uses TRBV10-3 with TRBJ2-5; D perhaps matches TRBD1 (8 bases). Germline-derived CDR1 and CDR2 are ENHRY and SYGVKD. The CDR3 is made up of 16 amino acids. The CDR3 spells CVINESHRGGGETQYF. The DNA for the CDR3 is TGTGTCATCAATGAGTCGCACAGGGGGGGAGGCGAGACCCAGTACTTC.

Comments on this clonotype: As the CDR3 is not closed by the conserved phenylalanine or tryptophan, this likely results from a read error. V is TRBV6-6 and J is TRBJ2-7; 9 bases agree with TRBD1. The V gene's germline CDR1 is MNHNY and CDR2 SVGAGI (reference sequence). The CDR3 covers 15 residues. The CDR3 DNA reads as TGTGCCCGCAGTCGCCAGACAGGGGGAGACTGCGAGCAGTACCTC. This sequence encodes CARSRQTGGDCEQYL.

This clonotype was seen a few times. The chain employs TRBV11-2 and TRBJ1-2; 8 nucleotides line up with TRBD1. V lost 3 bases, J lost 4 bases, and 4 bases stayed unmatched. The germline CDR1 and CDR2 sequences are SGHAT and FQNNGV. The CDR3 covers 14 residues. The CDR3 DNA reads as TGTGCCAGCAGCTTGCCTCAGGGGGCCTATGGCTACACCTTC. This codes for CASSLPQGAYGYTF. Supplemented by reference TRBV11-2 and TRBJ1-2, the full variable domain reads EAGVAQSPRYKIIEKRQSVAFWCNPISGHATLYWYQQILGQGPKLLIQFQNNGVVDDSQLPKDRFSAERLKGVDSTLKIQPAKLEDSAVYLCASSLPQGAYGYTFGSGTRLTVV.